This TCR beta chain was recovered during a study of blood T cell repertoires in COVID-19 (dated by TCRdb to about 2020). Study-level background: Collaborator samples came from the United States, Italy and Spain and covered acute and convalescent phases of COVID-19. Samples came from the ongoing ImmuneRACE study (first 160 participants) plus 1,254 subjects from 6 global collaborators. The repertoires were released in a freely available public database intended as a resource for research on the immune response to SARS-CoV-2. Where available, HLA class I and class II types were taken from metadata supplied by the sample provider and were not determined by assay-based typing. Subjects who had been exposed to COVID-19, were actively infected with it, or had recovered from it provided the deeply sampled blood TCRbeta repertoires that made up the dataset. A de-identified subject ID, COVID-19 status, age in years and sex were almost always included in the sample metadata. The material from the prospective study consisted of cDNA or gDNA derived from T cells, B-cell-depleted T cells, or PBMCs. The study at large found these results: The quantity of clinical and demographic metadata differed by source and by participant and was supplied without curation.

At one collaborating source in Seattle, patients were enrolled during active infection and were followed longitudinally through the course of disease. Whole blood was collected in K2EDTA tubes by collaborating institutions according to the institutions' own protocols. For TCRbeta analysis, collaborators shipped samples in one of three forms: frozen whole blood, isolated PBMCs, or DNA extracted from either of those sample types. TCRbeta CDR3 regions were amplified from genomic DNA by means of the immunoSEQ Assay, a bias-controlled multiplex PCR. The paper's processing steps were these. The number of nucleated cells in each sample was estimated by amplification of reference gene primers within the assay. To quantify the absolute abundance of each unique TCRbeta CDR3 rearrangement, sequence reads were collapsed and filtered. For each sample, productive Simpson clonality was calculated by taking the square root of Simpson's diversity index across productive rearrangements. Imported from immuneACCESS, the table was reduced by TCRdb to in-frame sequences with V and J called. These copies leave out some clones; in studies compared against another copy, an unresolved V gene accounts for under half, and the cause of the remainder is not known. That table supplies the V and J calls and clone size; D and trimming were determined from the DNA. Present in this sample are approximately 110,000 clones, more than 80% of which were seen just once. The ten largest clones add up to around 6% of the sample.

This clone was observed a single time. Its target antigen remains unknown. The input lacks base qualities; no much larger clone sits a single base away. Germline trimming: 3 bases from V, 4 bases from J; junction bases outside gene matches: 4. CDR1 KGHDR and CDR2 SFDVKD were looked up in the germline V gene. The CDR3 holds 15 amino acids from the cysteine to the phenylalanine. The entry retains the CDR3 DNA only, 45 bases that are in frame from base 1. This sequence uses TRBV24-1 and TRBJ1-4; TRBD1 agrees with 7 junctional bases. Sequencing was carried out using peripheral blood. The clonotype comes from a woman aged 55-70 years with COVID-19, enrolled during active disease. For the CDR3, the sequence is CATSDGRGINEKLFF. The DNA sequence reads TGTGCCACCAGTGATGGCAGGGGGATTAATGAAAAACTGTTTTTT.